This T cell receptor (beta chain) was obtained from a study of blood T cells in healthy people across ages. General study results and limits: Per million T cells, TCR beta diversity dropped roughly linearly as age increased. Greater diversity and more naive CD4+ cells were seen in long-lived donors than in aged donors. Estimated diversity that came from one million T cells was considered an underestimate.

This CDR3 has 13 residues. Per germline, CDR1 MGHDK and CDR2 SYGVNS. Around 10 milliliters of peripheral blood were drawn from each donor. This clonotype was found a few times. What it recognizes is unknown. Using a J-beta primer mix together with a sample-barcoded 5' primer, a second PCR was run for about 6 to 12 cycles. A single record per CDR3 protein comes from TCRdb applying MiXCR to the 5' RACE reads. Found here are approximately 850,000 distinct CDR3 sequences, under 45% of them singletons; the top ten hold 15% to 25%. The rearrangement links TRBV25-1 to TRBJ2-5, with 7 bases fitting TRBD2. The J call may be mistaken, given a closer DNA end match to TRBJ2-7. Sequencing was carried out using blood. The clonotype comes from a man between 60 and 70 years old in good health. The CDR3 here is CASSESGTREQYF. The CDR3 region has the DNA TGTGCCAGCAGTGAGAGCGGGACCCGCGAGCAGTACTTC.